These 18 T cell receptor beta chains were sequenced from one sample in a study of T cells in Graves' hyperthyroidism and ophthalmopathy. TCR beta CDR3 region amplification was performed from RNA transcripts. The TCR CDR3 first-round RT-PCR relied on the HTBI primer set. TCRdb redid the calling of the multiplex PCR reads with MiXCR, one entry per CDR3 protein. The table includes 250,000 to 350,000 distinct CDR3 sequences, roughly 17% detected once. Sequenced sample: blood. The receptors were gathered from a man aged 25-45 years with Graves' hyperthyroidism.

This clonotype was seen ten or more times. This chain connects TRBV30 to TRBJ1-2, with a possible D match to TRBD1 (5 bases). This CDR3 region has 11 residues. Germline CDR1 and CDR2: GTSNPN and SVGIG (reference sequence). V lost 6 bases and J lost 4, with 9 bases in between. The DNA of the CDR3 is TGTGCCTGCGGGGCCTCCTATGGCTACACCTTC. Amino acids: CACGASYGYTF.

In its sample, this clonotype was seen many times. An end of the junction does not agree with germline; a read error may underlie this. The chain is built from TRBV7-8 and TRBJ2-5; 9 bases agree with TRBD1. The CDR3 spans 13 residues. Germline loops: CDR1 SGHVS, CDR2 FQNEAQ. The CDR3 DNA is TGTGCCAGCAGCTTAGTTATCAGCGACAGGGGGGACTTC. It is translated as CASSLVISDRGDF.

This clonotype was observed at least ten times. The chain couples TRBV7-2 to TRBJ2-3, with D possibly being TRBD2 (6 bases). CDR3 length: 13 residues. V lost 1 base, J lost 4 bases, and 6 bases lay in between. Germline assignment: CDR1 SGHTA and CDR2 FQGNSA. CDR3 region: CASSLGRADTQYF. CDR3 in DNA: TGTGCCAGCAGCTTAGGGAGGGCAGATACGCAGTATTTT.

This clonotype came up many times. The chain is built from TRBV7-3 and TRBJ2-1; D is unresolved. Trimming removed 2 bases from V and 8 bases from J, with 10 bases in between. The length of the CDR3 is 13 residues. The germline gives CDR1 SGHTA, CDR2 FQGTGA. DNA for the CDR3: TGTGCCAGCAGCTTATCTTCCGGCGATGAGCAGTTCTTC. Its protein is CASSLSSGDEQFF.

This clonotype was detected only once. This sequence joins TRBV28 and TRBJ1-2; D perhaps matches TRBD1 (6 bases). The ends were cut back, 3 bases at V and 4 bases at J, with 15 bases in the middle. This CDR3 spans 15 amino acids. Germline V gene lookup returns CDR1 MDHEN and CDR2 SYDVKM. The CDR3 DNA reads as TGTGCCAGCAGTTTGGAGGGGGGGGAGAGCTATGGCTACACCTTC. It encodes CASSLEGGESYGYTF.

Ten or more counts support this clonotype. This chain joins TRBV19 and TRBJ1-1, with D perhaps TRBD1 (5 bases). The CDR3 is made up of 17 amino acids. Germline V lookup: CDR1 LNHDA, CDR2 SQIVND (reference sequence). V lost 3 bases to trimming and J lost 0 bases, with 17 bases between them. The CDR3 is CASSIRRTGPMNTEAFF. For the CDR3, the DNA is TGTGCCAGTAGTATCAGAAGAACAGGCCCAATGAACACTGAAGCTTTCTTT.

This sequence joins TRBV5-5 and TRBJ1-2; a possible D gene is TRBD1 (5 bases). The V gene lost 1 base and the J gene lost 8 bases, with 12 bases spanning the gap. The CDR3 extends over 13 amino acids. Germline assignment: CDR1 SGHKS and CDR2 YYEKEE (reference sequence). For the CDR3, the DNA is TGTGCCAGCAGCTTGTGGGGCCCTCGGGGCTACACCTTC. It encodes CASSLWGPRGYTF.

This clonotype was picked up many times. The V call is TRBV2, the J call TRBJ2-3; a weak D match, TRBD2 (5 bases). With 5 bases removed from V and 4 bases from J, the gap between germline ends came to 7 bases. The germline gives CDR1 SNHLY, CDR2 FYNNEI. There are 12 residues in the CDR3. CDR3 sequence (DNA): TGTGCCAGCAGTTATAGCGCAGATACGCAGTATTTT. This codes for CASSYSADTQYF.

A few counts support this clonotype. The V gene is TRBV7-3, the J gene TRBJ2-1; D possibly corresponds to TRBD2 (5 bases). CDR3 length equals 14 residues. Germline V CDR1 and CDR2: SGHTA, FQGTGA. Trimming took 3 bases from V and 9 from J, leaving 15 bases between them. The CDR3 DNA reads as TGTGCCAGCAGCTTGGCACCGGAGGCAATTGAGCAGTTCTTC. Protein product: CASSLAPEAIEQFF.

CDR3 sequence: CASSPTLRDSYYNEQFF. DNA for the CDR3: TGTGCCAGCAGCCCAACCCTCCGGGACAGCTACTACAATGAGCAGTTCTTC. The rearrangement uses TRBV7-2 and TRBJ2-1, with 7 positions matching TRBD1. Germline V gene sequence: CDR1 SGHTA, CDR2 FQGNSA. V shed 5 bases and J 3 bases; nucleotides not matched to a gene: 13. The CDR3 length is 17 residues.

This clonotype came up many times. This chain links TRBV2 with TRBJ2-7; either TRBD1 or TRBD2 may supply D (7 bases each). Germline V gene sequence: CDR1 SNHLY, CDR2 FYNNEI. This CDR3 has 13 residues. V lost 4 bases and J 7 bases, leaving 14 bases between the germline ends. The DNA of the CDR3 is TGTGCCAGCAGTGTCGACAGGGAGGGAGAGCAGTACTTC. Residues: CASSVDREGEQYF.

J is TRBJ2-1 and V is TRBV19; D is unclear. This CDR3 is 15 amino acids long. Per the germline V gene, CDR1 is LNHDA and CDR2 is SQIVND (reference sequence). Trimming removed 3 bases from V and 3 bases from J, with 12 bases in between. The CDR3 sequence: CASSMGRDLYNEQFF. The CDR3 DNA reads TGTGCCAGTAGTATGGGTCGCGACCTCTACAATGAGCAGTTCTTC.

This clonotype was found many times. The V call is TRBV12-3 or TRBV12-4, the J call TRBJ2-3, with 8 bases aligning to TRBD1. The CDR3 runs 14 residues. V was pared by 5 bases and J by 1 base, with 2 bases of the junction left unmatched. CDR3 amino acids: CASSMTGGTDTQYF. The CDR3 DNA sequence: TGTGCCAGCAGTATGACAGGGGGCACAGATACGCAGTATTTT.

The table lists this clonotype with many counts. The V and J genes are TRBV5-1 and TRBJ1-1; D gene unclear. The CDR3 is 13 amino acids. V shed 3 bases and J shed 1 base, with 7 bases lying between them. Germline V gives CDR1 SGHRS, CDR2 YFSETQ. CDR3 sequence reads: CASSSETNTEAFF. The CDR3 DNA follows: TGCGCCAGCAGCTCCGAAACGAACACTGAAGCTTTCTTT.

The CDR3 coding sequence is TGTGCCACCAGTGGTGGGAGGGCTTCGGATGAGCAGTTCTTC. Translated: CATSGGRASDEQFF. This chain joins TRBV24-1 and TRBJ2-1; 7 nucleotides line up with TRBD2. The V gene's germline CDR1 is KGHDR and CDR2 SFDVKD. The CDR3 spans 14 residues. V gave up 5 bases and J gave up 8 bases; unmatched junction bases: 8.

This sequence joins TRBV25-1 and TRBJ2-1; D gene uncertain. This CDR3 has 11 residues. Germline V CDR1 and CDR2: MGHDK, SYGVNS. Trimming removed 4 bases at V and 7 bases at J, with 5 bases between. CDR3 sequence reads: CASSGWNEQFF. In nucleotides, the CDR3 is TGTGCCAGCAGTGGATGGAATGAGCAGTTCTTC.

This clonotype was seen ten or more times. This rearrangement joins TRBV20-1 to TRBJ2-7; 8 bases map to TRBD1. V trimming: 7 bases; J trimming: 2 bases; junction bases outside the gene matches: 4. The CDR3 has 12 amino acids. In germline, CDR1 is DFQATT, CDR2 SNEGSKA (reference sequence). The DNA of the CDR3 is TGCAGTGTTGACAGGGGACCCTACGAGCAGTACTTC. Protein product: CSVDRGPYEQYF.

Worth noting for this clonotype: A much larger clone sits a single nucleotide away, making a read error possible. The rearrangement joins TRBV7-9 to TRBJ2-7, with a weak D call TRBD2 (5 bases). Germline CDR1 reads SEHNR; CDR2 reads FQNEAQ (reference sequence). The CDR3 has 12 amino acids. The CDR3 region is CASRGSDYGQYF. In nucleotides, the CDR3 is TGTGCCAGCAGAGGGTCTGACTACGGGCAGTACTTC.